This T cell receptor (beta chain) stems from a study of blood T cell repertoires in COVID-19. The table came from immunoSEQ multiplex PCR; TCRdb's copy has only in-frame clones and leaves some out. This sample yields approximately 180,000 clones, of which 75% to 90% are seen a single time; about 7% belongs to the top ten. The TCR originated in a middle-aged woman with COVID-19, enrolled during active disease. Material: peripheral blood.

CDR3 in DNA: TGTGCCAGCAGCCAAGACAGGGGGCTACGGAATTCACCCCTCCACTTT. It yields the protein CASSQDRGLRNSPLHF. The chain joins TRBV5-6 to TRBJ1-6; TRBD1 aligns across 10 bases. V shed 4 bases, J shed 7 bases, and the junction held 8 bases outside the gene matches. The CDR3 sequence is 16 residues long. CDR1 and CDR2 from the germline V gene are SGHDT and YYEEEE. The entire variable domain, with the rest obtained from reference TRBV5-6 and TRBJ1-6, is as follows: DAGVTQSPTHLIKTRGQQVTLRCSPKSGHDTVSWYQQALGQGPQFIFQYYEEEERQRGNFPDRFSGHQFPNYSSELNVNALLLGDSALYLCASSQDRGLRNSPLHFGNGTRLTVT.